This record looks at one T cell receptor (beta chain) sequence and its context. Per germline, CDR1 SGHVS and CDR2 FQNEAQ. Between the trimmed V and J ends, which lost 4 bases and 1 base, there was a span of 11 bases. This CDR3 contains 14 residues. The PCR employed 60 Vbeta primers together with 13 Jbeta primers. TCRdb's copy holds only in-frame clones and misses some; the assay was immunoSEQ multiplex PCR. The sample contains 200,000 or so clones, around 80% of which appear only once. This sample stems from a study of cytomegalovirus exposure and HLA in healthy donors. The sample was PBMCs. The TCR sequence derives from a male donor in good health and CMV-seronegative. The chain is built from TRBV7-8 and TRBJ2-7; D perhaps matches TRBD1 (5 bases). In nucleotides, the CDR3 is TGTGCCAGCAGCTCCATCAGGGCTTCCTACGAGCAGTACTTC. Translation: CASSSIRASYEQYF.